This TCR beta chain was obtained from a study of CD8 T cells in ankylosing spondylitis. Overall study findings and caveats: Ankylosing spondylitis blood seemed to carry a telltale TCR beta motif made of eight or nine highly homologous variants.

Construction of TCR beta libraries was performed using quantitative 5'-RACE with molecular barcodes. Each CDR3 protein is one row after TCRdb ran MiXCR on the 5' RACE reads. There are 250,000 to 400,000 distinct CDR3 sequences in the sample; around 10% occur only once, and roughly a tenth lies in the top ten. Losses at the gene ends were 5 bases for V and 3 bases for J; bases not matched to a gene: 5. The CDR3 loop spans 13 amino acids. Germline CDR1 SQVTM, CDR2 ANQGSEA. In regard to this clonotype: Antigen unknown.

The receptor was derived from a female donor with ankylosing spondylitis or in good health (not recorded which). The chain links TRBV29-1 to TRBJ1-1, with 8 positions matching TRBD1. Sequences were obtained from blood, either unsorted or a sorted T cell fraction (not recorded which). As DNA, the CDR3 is TGCAGCGTTCTACAGGGGGTACACACTGAAGCTTTCTTT. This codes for CSVLQGVHTEAFF.